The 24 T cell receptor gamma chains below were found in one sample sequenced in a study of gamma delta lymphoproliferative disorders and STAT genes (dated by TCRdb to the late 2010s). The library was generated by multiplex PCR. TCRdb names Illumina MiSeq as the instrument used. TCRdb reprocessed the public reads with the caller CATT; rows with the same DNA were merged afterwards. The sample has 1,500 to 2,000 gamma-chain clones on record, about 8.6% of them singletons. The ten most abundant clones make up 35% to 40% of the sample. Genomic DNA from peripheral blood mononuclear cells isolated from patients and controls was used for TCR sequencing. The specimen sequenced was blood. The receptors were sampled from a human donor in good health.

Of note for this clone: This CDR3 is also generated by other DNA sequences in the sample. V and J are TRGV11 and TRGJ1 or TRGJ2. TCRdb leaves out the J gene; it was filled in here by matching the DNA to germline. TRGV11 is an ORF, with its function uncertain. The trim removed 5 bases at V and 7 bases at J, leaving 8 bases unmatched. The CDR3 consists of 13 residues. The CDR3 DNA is TGTGCCTGCTGGATTAAGTGGCTCTATAAGAAACTCTTT. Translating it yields CACWIKWLYKKLF.

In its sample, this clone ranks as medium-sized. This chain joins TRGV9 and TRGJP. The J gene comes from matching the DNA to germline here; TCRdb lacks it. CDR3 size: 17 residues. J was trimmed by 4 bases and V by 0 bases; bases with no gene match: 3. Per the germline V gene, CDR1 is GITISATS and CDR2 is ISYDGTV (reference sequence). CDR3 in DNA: TGTGCCTTGTGGGAGGTGCCCCAAGAGTTGGGCAAAAAAATCAAGGTATTT. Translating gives CALWEVPQELGKKIKVF.

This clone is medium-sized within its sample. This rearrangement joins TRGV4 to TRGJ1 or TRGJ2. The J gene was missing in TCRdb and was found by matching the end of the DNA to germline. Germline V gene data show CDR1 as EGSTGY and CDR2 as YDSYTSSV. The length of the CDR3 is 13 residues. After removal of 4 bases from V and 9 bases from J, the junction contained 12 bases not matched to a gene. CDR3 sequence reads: CATWEANHFKKLF. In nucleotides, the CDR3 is TGTGCCACCTGGGAGGCTAATCATTTTAAGAAACTCTTT.

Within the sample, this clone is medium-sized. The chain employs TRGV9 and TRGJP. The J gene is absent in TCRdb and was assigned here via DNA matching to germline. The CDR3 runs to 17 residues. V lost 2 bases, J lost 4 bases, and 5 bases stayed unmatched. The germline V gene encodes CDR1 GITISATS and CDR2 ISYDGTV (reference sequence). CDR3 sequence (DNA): TGTGCCTTGTGGGAGGGTTCCCAAGAGTTGGGCAAAAAAATCAAGGTATTT. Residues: CALWEGSQELGKKIKVF.

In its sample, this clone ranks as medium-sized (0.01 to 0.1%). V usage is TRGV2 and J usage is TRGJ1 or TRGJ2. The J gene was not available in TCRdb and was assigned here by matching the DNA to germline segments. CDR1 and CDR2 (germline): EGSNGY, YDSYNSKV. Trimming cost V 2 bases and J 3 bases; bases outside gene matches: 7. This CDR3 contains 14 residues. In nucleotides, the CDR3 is TGTGCCACCTGGGACGCTCGGGGTTATTATAAGAAACTCTTT. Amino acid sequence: CATWDARGYYKKLF.

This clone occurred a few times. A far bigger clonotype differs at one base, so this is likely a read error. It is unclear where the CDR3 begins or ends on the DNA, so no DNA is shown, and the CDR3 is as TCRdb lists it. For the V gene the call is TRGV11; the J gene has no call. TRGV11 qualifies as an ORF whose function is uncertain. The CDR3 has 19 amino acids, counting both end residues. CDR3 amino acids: CTTVPAGLGNYTTGWFKIF.

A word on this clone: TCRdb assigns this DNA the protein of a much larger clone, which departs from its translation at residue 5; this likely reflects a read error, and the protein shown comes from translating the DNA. CDR3 region: CAACRGVRYKKLF. The CDR3 bases are TGTGCTGCGTGTCGGGGAGTGAGGTATAAGAAACTCTTT. The chain couples TRGV10 to TRGJ1 or TRGJ2. TCRdb carries no J gene annotation; the J gene was assigned here by matching the DNA with germline. TRGV10 is an ORF for which the function is uncertain. The CDR3 covers 13 residues. V dropped 9 bases and J dropped 7; count of bases not matched to a gene: 13.

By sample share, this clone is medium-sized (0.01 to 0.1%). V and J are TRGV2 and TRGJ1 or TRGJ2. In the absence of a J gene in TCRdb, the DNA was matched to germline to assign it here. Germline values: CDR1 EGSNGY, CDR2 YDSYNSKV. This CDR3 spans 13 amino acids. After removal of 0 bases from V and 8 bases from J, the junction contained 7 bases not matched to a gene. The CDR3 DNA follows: TGTGCCACCTGGGACGGGGAGGGGCATAAGAAACTCTTT. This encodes CATWDGEGHKKLF.

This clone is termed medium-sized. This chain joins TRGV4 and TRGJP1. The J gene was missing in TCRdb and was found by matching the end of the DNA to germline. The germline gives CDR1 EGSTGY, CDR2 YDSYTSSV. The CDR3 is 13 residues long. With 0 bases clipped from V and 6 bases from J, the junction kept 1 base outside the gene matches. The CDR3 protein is CATWDGPGWFKIF. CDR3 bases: TGTGCCACCTGGGATGGGCCTGGTTGGTTCAAGATATTT.

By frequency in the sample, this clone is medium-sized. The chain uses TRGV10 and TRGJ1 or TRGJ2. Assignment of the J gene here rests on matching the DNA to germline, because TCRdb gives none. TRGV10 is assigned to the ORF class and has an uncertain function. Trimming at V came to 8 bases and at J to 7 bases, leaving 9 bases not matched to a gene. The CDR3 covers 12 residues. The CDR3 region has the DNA TGTGCTGCGTGGGATTATAGGTATAAGAAACTCTTT. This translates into CAAWDYRYKKLF.

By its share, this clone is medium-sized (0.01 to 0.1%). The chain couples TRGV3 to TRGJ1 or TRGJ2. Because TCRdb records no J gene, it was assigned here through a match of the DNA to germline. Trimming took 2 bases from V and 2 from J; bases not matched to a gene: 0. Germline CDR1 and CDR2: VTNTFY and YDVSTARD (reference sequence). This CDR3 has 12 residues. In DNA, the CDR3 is TGTGCCACCTGGGACAATTATTATAAGAAACTCTTT. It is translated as CATWDNYYKKLF.

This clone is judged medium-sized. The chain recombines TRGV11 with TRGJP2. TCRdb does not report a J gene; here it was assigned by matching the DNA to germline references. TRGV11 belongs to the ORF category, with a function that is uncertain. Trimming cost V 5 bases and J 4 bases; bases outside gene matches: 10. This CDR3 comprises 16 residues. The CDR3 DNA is TGTGCCTGCTGGATTAAACGCAAGCTTAGTGATTGGATCAAGACGTTT. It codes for CACWIKRKLSDWIKTF.

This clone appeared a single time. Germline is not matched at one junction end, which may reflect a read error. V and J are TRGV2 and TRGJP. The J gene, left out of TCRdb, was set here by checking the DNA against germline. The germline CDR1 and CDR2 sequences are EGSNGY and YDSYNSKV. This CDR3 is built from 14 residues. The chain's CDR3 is CATWEELDKKIKVF. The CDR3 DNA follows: TGTGCCACCTGGGAAGAGTTGGACAAAAAAATCAAGGTATTT.

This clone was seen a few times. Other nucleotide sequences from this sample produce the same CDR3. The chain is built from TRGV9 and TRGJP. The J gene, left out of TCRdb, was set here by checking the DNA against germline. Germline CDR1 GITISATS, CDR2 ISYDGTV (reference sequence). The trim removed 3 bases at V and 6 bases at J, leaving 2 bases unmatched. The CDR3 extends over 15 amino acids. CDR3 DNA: TGTGCCTTGTGGGAGAGAGAGTTGGGCAAAAAAATCAAGGTATTT. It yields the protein CALWERELGKKIKVF.

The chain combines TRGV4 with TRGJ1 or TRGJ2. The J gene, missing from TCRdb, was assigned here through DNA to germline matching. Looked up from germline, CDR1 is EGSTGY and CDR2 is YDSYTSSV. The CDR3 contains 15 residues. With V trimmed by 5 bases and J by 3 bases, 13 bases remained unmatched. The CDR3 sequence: CATWARRGIYYKKLF. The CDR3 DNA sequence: TGTGCCACCTGGGCCCGGAGGGGGATTTATTATAAGAAACTCTTT.

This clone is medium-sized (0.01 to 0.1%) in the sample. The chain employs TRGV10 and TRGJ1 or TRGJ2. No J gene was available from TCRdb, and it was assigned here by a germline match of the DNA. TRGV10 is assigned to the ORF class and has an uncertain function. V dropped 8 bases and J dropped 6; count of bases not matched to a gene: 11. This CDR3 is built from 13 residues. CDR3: CAAWDRYCYKKLF. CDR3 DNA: TGTGCTGCGTGGGATCGCTATTGTTATAAGAAACTCTTT.

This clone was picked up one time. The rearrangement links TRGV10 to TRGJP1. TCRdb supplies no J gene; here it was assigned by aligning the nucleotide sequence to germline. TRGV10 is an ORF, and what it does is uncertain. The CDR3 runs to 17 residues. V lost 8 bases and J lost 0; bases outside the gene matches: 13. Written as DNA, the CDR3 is TGTGCTGCGTGGGATTCAACCCGAGATACCACTGGTTGGTTCAAGATATTT. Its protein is CAAWDSTRDTTGWFKIF.

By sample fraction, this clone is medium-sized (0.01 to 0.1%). The CDR3 sequence: CATWDRPHVWKKLF. CDR3 nucleotides: TGTGCCACCTGGGATAGACCCCACGTTTGGAAGAAACTCTTT. The chain is built from TRGV8 and TRGJ1 or TRGJ2. TCRdb is silent on the J gene; assignment here came from matching the DNA to germline. CDR3 length: 14 residues. CDR1 is VENAVY and CDR2 is YDSYNSRV in the germline V gene. V shed 1 base, J shed 10 bases, and the junction held 13 bases outside the gene matches.

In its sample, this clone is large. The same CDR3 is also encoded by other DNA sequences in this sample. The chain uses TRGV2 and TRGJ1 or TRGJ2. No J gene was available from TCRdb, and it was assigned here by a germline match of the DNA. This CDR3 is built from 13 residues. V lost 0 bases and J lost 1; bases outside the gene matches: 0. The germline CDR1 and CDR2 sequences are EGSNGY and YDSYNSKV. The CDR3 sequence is CATWDGNYYKKLF. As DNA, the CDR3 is TGTGCCACCTGGGACGGGAATTATTATAAGAAACTCTTT.

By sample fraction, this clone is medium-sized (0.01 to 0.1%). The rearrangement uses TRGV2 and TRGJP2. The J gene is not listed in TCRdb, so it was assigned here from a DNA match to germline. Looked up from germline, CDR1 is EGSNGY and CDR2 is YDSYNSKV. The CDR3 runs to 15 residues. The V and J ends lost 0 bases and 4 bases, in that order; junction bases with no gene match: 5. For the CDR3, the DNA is TGTGCCACCTGGGACGGGCGAGATAGTGATTGGATCAAGACGTTT. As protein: CATWDGRDSDWIKTF.

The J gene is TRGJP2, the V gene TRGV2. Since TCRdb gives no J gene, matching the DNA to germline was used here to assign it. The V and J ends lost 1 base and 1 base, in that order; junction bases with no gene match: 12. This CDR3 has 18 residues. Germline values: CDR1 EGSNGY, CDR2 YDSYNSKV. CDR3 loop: CATWDGYQVLSSDWIKTF. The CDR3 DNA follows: TGTGCCACCTGGGACGGATACCAAGTTCTTAGTAGTGATTGGATCAAGACGTTT.

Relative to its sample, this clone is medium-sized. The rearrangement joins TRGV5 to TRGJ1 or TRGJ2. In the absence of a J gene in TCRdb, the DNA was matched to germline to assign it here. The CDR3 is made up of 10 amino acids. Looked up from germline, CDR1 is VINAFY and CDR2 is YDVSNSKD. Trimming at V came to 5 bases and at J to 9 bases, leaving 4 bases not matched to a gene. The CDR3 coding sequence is TGTGCCACCTGGGCCATTAAGAAACTCTTT. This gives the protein CATWAIKKLF.

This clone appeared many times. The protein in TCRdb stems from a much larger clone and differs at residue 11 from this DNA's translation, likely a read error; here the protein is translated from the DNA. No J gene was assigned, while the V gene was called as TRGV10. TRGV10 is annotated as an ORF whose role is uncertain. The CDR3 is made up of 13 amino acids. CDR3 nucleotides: TGTGCTGCGTGTTGGGGAGTGAGGTATAAGAACCTCTTT. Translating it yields CAACWGVRYKNLF.

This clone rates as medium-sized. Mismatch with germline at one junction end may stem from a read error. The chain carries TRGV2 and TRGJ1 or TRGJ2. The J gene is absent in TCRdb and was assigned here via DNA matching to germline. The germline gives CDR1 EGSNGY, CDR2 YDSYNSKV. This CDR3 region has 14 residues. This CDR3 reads CATWDGHSVYEKLF. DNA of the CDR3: TGTGCCACCTGGGACGGCCATTCGGTTTATGAGAAACTCTTT.